This T cell receptor beta chain was captured by sequencing in a study of T-cell reconstitution after alpha-beta-depleted transplantation in children. Overall study results and limits: By one year post-transplant, T-cell counts and diversity largely arose from T cells that were newly produced. Diversity of TCRbeta at day 60 was high in some patients, arising from surviving recipient T cells and thymic progenitors. Reports say that about two months after transplant, the alpha-beta T cells came out of several hundred graft clones that had expanded.

For this clonotype: Antigen: not known.

For TCRbeta, the library was prepared with unique molecular identifiers. TCRdb recomputed calls from the PCR reads with MiXCR, one row per CDR3 protein. The table lists 600,000 or so distinct CDR3 sequences, more than 20% of them singletons, with around an eighth in the top ten. The sequence came from a boy under two years old who had a stem cell transplant for acute myeloid leukemia, so the T cells may come from the graft donor. The sample in question was PBMCs, mostly from graft donor cells, obtained 360 days after TCRalphabeta/CD19-depleted stem cell transplant.

CDR3: CASSPPTGGTGANVLTF. Here the CDR3 DNA reads TGTGCCAGCTCACCACCGACAGGGGGCACTGGGGCCAACGTCCTGACTTTC. This chain connects TRBV18 to TRBJ2-6; 10 positions match TRBD1. Germline V lookup: CDR1 KGHSH, CDR2 LQKENI. The junction had 1 base not matched to a gene; V was cut back by 0 bases and J by 2 bases. CDR3 length equals 17 residues. The complete variable domain, with remaining parts taken from reference TRBV18 and TRBJ2-6, reads NAGVMQNPRHLVRRRGQEARLRCSPMKGHSHVYWYRQLPEEGLKFMVYLQKENIIDESGMPKERFSAEFPKEGPSILRIQQVVRGDSAAYFCASSPPTGGTGANVLTFGAGSRLTVL.